This T cell receptor beta chain emerged from a study of Ad26.COV2.S vaccination and SARS-CoV-2 variants. Study conclusions and caveats: Reportedly, spike-specific CD8+ and CD4+ T cell responses achieved substantial breadth once vaccination had taken place.

The protocol was immunoSEQ multiplex PCR, while the TCRdb copy is restricted to in-frame clones and leaves out a portion. Of roughly 420,000 clones in the sample, 89% were seen once. Specified treatment: approximately 18 received Ad26.COV2.S at low or high dose, single or two shots; several received placebo; per-sample allocation not given. Samples came from day 63 after the first vaccine or placebo injection. The CDR3 covers 16 residues. Germline V gene data show CDR1 as LNHDA and CDR2 as SQIVND (reference sequence). V lost 5 bases, J lost 4 bases, and 11 bases stayed unmatched. As concerns this clone: Its antigen is still unknown.

This TCR was sampled from a person aged 18-60 years who received the Ad26.COV2.S COVID-19 vaccine or a placebo. The V gene is TRBV19, the J gene TRBJ2-5; 9 bases agree with TRBD2. Specimen: peripheral blood, collected in a trial of Ad26.COV2.S vaccine versus placebo. CDR3 bases: TGTGCCAGTAGTCTAGGGACTAGCCGGTCGATAGAGACCCAGTACTTC. Translating it yields CASSLGTSRSIETQYF.